This T cell receptor beta chain was retrieved from a study of tissue T cells after allogeneic stem cell transplantation. Concerning this clone: Gene labels here are mouse ones. The read comes to an end 1 residue before the CDR3 does, leaving the germline J gene to fill in the end.

The trim removed 4 bases at V and 3 bases at J, leaving 3 bases unmatched. The V gene's germline CDR1 is NNHDY and CDR2 SYVADS. This CDR3 contains 13 residues. TCRbeta CDR3 was sequenced at survey depth with template counts. Clones were sequenced by immunoSEQ multiplex PCR, and TCRdb holds only the in-frame ones, with some missing. This sample has 20,000 to 25,000 clones, with about 70% found just once. J is TRBJ1-2 and V is TRBV13-3; 7 bases fit TRBD1. The clonotype was recovered from a female BALB/c mouse in good health. This strain's MHC haplotype is H2-d. The sequencing sample was made of blood. The CDR3 bases that were read are TGTGCCAGCAGTCCAGGGGGGTACTCCGACTACACC. It yields the protein CASSPGGYSDYT. The full CDR3 protein reads CASSPGGYSDYTF.